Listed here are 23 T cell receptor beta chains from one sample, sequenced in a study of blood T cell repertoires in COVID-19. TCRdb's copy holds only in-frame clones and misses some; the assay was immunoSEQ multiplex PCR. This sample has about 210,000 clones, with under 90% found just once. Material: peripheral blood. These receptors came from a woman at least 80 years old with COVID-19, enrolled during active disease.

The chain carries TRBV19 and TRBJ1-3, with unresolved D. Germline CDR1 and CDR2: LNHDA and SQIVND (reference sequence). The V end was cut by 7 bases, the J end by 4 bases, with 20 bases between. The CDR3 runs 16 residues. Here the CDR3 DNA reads TGTGCCAGTACACCCATGTCCGGGGAGAAAGGAAACACCATATATTTT. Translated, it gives CASTPMSGEKGNTIYF.

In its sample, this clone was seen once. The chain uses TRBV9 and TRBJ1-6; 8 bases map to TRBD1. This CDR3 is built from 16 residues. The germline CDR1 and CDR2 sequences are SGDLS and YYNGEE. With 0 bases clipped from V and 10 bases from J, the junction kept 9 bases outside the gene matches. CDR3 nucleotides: TGTGCCAGCAGCGTAGGAGGACAGGGAGTTGGATCACCCCTCCACTTT. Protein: CASSVGGQGVGSPLHF.

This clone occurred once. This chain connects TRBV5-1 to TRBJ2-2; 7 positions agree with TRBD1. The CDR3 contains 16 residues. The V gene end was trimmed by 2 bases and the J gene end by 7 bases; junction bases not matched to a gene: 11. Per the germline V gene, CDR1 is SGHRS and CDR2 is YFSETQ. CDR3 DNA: TGCGCCAGCAGCTTACAGGGGCCTGAGGGTGGCGGGGAGCTGTTTTTT. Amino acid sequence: CASSLQGPEGGGELFF.

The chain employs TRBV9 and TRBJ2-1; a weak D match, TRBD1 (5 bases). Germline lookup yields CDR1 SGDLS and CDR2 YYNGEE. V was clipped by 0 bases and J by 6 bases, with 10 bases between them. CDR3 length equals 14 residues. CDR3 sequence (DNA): TGTGCCAGCAGCGTAGAAGGACACCTCAATGAGCAGTTCTTC. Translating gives CASSVEGHLNEQFF.

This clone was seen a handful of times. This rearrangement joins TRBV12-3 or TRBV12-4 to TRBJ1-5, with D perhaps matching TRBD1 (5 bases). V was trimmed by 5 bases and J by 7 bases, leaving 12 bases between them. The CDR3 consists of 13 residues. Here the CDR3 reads CASSGTGTQPQHF. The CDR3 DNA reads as TGTGCCAGCAGTGGTACAGGTACCCAGCCCCAGCATTTT.

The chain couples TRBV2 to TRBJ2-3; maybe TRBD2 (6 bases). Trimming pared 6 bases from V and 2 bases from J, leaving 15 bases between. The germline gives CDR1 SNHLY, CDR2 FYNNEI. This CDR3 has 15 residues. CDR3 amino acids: CASSGGRRYTDTQYF. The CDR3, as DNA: TGTGCCAGCAGCGGGGGTAGGCGGTACACAGATACGCAGTATTTT.

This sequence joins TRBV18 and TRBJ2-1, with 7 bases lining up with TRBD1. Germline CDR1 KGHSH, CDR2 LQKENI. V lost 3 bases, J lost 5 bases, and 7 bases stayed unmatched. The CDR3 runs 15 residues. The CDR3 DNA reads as TGTGCCAGCTCACCGCGGTCGGGACAGAACAATGAGCAGTTCTTC. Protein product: CASSPRSGQNNEQFF.

CDR3 sequence reads: CASSRNRGQNYGYTF. DNA for the CDR3: TGTGCCAGCTCACGCAACAGGGGTCAAAACTATGGCTACACCTTC. This sequence joins TRBV18 and TRBJ1-2, with 7 bases fitting TRBD1. This CDR3 spans 15 amino acids. Germline trimming cut 4 bases from V and 2 bases from J; bases unmatched to any gene: 7. Germline CDR1 is KGHSH and CDR2 is LQKENI.

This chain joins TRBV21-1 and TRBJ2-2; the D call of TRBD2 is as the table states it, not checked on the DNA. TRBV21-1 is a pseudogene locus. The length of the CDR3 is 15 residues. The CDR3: CASSIDEDFTGELFF. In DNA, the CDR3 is TGTGCCAGCAGCATTGACGAGGATTTCACCGGGGAGCTGTTTTTT.

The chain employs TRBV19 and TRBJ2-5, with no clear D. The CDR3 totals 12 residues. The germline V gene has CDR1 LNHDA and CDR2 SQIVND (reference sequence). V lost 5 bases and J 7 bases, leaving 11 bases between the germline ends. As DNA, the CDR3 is TGTGCCAGTAGTGCGCCGGTCGGGACCCAGTACTTC. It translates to CASSAPVGTQYF. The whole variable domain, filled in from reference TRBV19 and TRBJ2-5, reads DGGITQSPKYLFRKEGQNVTLSCEQNLNHDAMYWYRQDPGQGLRLIYYSQIVNDFQKGDIAEGYSVSREKKESFPLTVTSAQKNPTAFYLCASSAPVGTQYFGPGTRLLVL.

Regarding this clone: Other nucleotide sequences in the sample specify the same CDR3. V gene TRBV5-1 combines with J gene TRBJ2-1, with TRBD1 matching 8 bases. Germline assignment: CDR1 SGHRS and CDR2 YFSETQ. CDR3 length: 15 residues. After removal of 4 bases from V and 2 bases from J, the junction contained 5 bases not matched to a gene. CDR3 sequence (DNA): TGCGCCAGCAGCCCCGGACAGGGTACCTACAATGAGCAGTTCTTC. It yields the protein CASSPGQGTYNEQFF.

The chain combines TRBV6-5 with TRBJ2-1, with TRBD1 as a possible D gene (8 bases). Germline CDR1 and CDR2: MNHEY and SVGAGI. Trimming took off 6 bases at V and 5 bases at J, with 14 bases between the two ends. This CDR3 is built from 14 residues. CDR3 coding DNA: TGTGCCAGCAGCAGACAGGGGAGGGACAATGAGCAGTTCTTC. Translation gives CASSRQGRDNEQFF.

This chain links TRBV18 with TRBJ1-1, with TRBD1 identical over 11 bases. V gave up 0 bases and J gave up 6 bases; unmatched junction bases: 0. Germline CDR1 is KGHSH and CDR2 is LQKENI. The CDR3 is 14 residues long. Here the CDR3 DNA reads TGTGCCAGCTCACCACCGGGACAGGGGGCTGAAGCTTTCTTT. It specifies CASSPPGQGAEAFF.

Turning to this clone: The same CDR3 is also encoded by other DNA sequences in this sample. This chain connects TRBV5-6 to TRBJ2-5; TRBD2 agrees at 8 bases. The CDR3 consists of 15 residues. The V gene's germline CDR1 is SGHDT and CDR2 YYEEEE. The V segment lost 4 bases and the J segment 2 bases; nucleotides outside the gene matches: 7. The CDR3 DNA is TGTGCCAGCAGCCCCGGATTAGCGGGGCAAGAGACCCAGTACTTC. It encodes CASSPGLAGQETQYF.

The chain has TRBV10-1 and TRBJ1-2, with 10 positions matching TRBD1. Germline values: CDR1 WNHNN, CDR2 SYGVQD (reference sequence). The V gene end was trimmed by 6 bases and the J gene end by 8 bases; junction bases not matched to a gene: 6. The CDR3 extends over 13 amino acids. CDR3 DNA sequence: TGCGCCAGCAGGTCGGGACAGGGGAACGGCTACACCTTC. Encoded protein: CASRSGQGNGYTF.

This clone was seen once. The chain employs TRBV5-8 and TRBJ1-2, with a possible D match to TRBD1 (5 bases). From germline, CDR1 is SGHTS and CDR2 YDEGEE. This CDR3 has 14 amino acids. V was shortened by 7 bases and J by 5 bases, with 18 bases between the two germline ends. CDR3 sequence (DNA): TGTGCCAGCGGGCCAGGGCTCGGGCCATATGGCTACACCTTC. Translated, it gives CASGPGLGPYGYTF.

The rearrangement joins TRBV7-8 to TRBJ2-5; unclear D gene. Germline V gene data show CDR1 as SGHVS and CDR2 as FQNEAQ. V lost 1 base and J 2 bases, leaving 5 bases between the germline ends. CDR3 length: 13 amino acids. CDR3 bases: TGTGCCAGCAGCTTAGGCAGGCAAGAGACCCAGTACTTC. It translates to CASSLGRQETQYF. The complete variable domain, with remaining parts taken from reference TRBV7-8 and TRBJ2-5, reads GAGVSQSPRYKVAKRGQDVALRCDPISGHVSLFWYQQALGQGPEFLTYFQNEAQLDKSGLPSDRFFAERPEGSVSTLKIQRTQQEDSAVYLCASSLGRQETQYFGPGTRLLVL.

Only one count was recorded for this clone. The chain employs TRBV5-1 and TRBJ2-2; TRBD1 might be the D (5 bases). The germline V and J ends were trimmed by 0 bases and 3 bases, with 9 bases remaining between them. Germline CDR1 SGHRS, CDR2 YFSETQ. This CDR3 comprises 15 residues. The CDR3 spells CASSLGQSYTGELFF. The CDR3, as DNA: TGCGCCAGCAGCTTGGGACAGTCCTACACCGGGGAGCTGTTTTTT.

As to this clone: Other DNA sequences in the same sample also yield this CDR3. In DNA, the CDR3 is TGTGCCACCAGCAGAGACCTTAGCACAGATACGCAGTATTTT. Protein product: CATSRDLSTDTQYF. The J gene is TRBJ2-3, the V gene TRBV15; no firm D call. CDR1 and CDR2 from the germline V gene are LNHNV and YYDKDF (reference sequence). V was trimmed by 0 bases and J by 0 bases, leaving 4 bases between them. The length of the CDR3 is 14 residues.

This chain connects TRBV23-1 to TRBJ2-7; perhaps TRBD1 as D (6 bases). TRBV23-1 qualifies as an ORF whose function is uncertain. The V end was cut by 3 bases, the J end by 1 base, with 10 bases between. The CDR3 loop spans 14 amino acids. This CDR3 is CASSHRRGSYEQYF. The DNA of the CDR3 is TGCGCCAGCAGTCATCGCAGGGGATCCTACGAGCAGTACTTC.

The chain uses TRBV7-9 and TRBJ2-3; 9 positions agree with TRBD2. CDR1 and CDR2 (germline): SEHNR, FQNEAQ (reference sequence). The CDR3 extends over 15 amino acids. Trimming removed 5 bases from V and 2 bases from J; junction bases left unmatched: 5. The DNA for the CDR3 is TGTGCCAGCAGCCCAAAGGGACTAGCCACAGATACGCAGTATTTT. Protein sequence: CASSPKGLATDTQYF. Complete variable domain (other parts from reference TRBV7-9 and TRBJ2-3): DTGVSQNPRHKITKRGQNVTFRCDPISEHNRLYWYRQTLGQGPEFLTYFQNEAQLEKSRLLSDRFSAERPKGSFSTLEIQRTEQGDSAMYLCASSPKGLATDTQYFGPGTRLTVL.

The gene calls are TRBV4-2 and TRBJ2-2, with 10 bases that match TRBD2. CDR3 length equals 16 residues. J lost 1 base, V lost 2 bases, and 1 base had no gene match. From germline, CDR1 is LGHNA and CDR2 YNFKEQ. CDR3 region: CASSQRTSGNTGELFF. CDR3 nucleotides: TGTGCCAGCAGCCAACGGACTAGCGGGAACACCGGGGAGCTGTTTTTT.

CDR3 residues: CASSRDRDSNQPQHF. CDR3 nucleotides: TGTGCCAGTAGTAGGGACAGGGATAGCAATCAGCCCCAGCATTTT. V is TRBV19 and J is TRBJ1-5; 9 bases align to TRBD1. The junction had 1 base not matched to a gene; V was cut back by 4 bases and J by 0 bases. CDR1 and CDR2 (germline): LNHDA, SQIVND (reference sequence). The CDR3 totals 15 residues.